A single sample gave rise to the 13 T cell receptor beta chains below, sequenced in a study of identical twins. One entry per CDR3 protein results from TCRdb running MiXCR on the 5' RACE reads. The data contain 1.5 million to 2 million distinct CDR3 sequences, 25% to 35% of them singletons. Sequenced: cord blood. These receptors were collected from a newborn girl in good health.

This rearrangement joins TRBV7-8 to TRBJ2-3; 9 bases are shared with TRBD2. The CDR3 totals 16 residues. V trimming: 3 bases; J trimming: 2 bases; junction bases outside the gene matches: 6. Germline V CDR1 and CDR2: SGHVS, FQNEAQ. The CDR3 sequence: CASSFGSGGYTDTQYF. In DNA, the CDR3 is TGTGCCAGCAGCTTTGGCAGCGGGGGGTACACAGATACGCAGTATTTT.

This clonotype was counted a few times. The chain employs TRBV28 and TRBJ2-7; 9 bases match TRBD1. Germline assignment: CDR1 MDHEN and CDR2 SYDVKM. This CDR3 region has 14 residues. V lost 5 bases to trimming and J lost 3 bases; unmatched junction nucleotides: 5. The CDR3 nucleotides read TGTGCCAGCAGTCCCTGGGACAGGGTCTACGAGCAGTACTTC. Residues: CASSPWDRVYEQYF.

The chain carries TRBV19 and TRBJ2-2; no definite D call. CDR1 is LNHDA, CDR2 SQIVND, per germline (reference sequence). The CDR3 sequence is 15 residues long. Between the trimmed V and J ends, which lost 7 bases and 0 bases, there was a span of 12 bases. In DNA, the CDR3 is TGTGCCAGTACCCGGACCTACGCGAACACCGGGGAGCTGTTTTTT. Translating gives CASTRTYANTGELFF.

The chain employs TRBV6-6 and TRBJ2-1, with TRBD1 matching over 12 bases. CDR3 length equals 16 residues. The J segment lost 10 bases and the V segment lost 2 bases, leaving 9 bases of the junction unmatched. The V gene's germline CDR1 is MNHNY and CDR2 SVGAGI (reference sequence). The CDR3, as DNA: TGTGCCAGCAGTTACGATTTAGGGACAGGGGGCTACGAGCAGTTCTTC. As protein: CASSYDLGTGGYEQFF.

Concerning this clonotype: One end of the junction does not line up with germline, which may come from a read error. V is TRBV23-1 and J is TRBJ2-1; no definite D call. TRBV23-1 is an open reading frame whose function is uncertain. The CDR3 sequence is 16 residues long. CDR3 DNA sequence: TGCGCCAGCAGTCAATCATCGGCAGGTCACGTAATGAGCAGTTCTTTC. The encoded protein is CASSQSSAGHVMSSSF.

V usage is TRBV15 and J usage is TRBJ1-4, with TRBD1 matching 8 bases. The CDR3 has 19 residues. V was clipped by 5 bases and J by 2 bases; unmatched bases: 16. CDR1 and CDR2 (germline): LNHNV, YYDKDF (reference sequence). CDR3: CATSHYGTGGPSTNEKLFF. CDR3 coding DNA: TGTGCCACCAGCCATTACGGGACAGGCGGTCCTTCGACTAATGAAAAACTGTTTTTT.

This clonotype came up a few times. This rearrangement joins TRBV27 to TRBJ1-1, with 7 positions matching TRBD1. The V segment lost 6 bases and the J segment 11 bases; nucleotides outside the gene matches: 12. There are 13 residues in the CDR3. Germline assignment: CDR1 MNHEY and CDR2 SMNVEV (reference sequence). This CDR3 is CASRGTRGRRAFF. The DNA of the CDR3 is TGTGCCAGCAGGGGAACGAGGGGGCGAAGGGCTTTCTTT.

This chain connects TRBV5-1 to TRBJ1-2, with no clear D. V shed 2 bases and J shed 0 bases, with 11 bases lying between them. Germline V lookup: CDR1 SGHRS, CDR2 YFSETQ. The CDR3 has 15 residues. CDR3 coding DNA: TGCGCCAGCAGCTTTCTCCCAGATCCTAACTATGGCTACACCTTC. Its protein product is CASSFLPDPNYGYTF.

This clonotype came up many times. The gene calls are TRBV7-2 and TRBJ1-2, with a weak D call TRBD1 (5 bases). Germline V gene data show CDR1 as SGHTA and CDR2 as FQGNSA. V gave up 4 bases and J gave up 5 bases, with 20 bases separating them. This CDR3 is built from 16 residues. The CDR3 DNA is TGTGCCAGCAGCTGGACCACTCCGGGACTATCATATGGCTACACCTTC. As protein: CASSWTTPGLSYGYTF.

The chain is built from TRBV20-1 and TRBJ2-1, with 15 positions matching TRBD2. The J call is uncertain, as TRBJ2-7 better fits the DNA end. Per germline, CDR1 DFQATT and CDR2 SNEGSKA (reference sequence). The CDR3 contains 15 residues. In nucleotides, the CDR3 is TGCAGTGCTGGACTAGCGGGAGGGGGATACAATGAGCAGTACTTC. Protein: CSAGLAGGGYNEQYF.

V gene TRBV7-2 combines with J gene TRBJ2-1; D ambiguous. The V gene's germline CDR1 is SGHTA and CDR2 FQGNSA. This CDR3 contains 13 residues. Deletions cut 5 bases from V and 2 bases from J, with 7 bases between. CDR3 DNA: TGTGCCAGCAGCCCTTACACCTACAATGAGCAGTTCTTC. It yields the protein CASSPYTYNEQFF.

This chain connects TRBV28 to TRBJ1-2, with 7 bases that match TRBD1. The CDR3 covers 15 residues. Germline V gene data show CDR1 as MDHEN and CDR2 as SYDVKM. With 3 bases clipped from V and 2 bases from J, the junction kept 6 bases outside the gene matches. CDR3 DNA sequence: TGTGCCAGCAGTTTCACGACGACAGGGAACTATGGCTACACCTTC. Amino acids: CASSFTTTGNYGYTF.

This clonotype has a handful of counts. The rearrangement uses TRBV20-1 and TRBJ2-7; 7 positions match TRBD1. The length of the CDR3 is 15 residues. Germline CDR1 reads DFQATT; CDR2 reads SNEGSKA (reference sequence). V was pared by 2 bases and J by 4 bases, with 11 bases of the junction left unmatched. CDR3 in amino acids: CSARMGEGTEYEQYF. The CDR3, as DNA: TGCAGTGCTAGAATGGGTGAAGGGACAGAGTACGAGCAGTACTTC.